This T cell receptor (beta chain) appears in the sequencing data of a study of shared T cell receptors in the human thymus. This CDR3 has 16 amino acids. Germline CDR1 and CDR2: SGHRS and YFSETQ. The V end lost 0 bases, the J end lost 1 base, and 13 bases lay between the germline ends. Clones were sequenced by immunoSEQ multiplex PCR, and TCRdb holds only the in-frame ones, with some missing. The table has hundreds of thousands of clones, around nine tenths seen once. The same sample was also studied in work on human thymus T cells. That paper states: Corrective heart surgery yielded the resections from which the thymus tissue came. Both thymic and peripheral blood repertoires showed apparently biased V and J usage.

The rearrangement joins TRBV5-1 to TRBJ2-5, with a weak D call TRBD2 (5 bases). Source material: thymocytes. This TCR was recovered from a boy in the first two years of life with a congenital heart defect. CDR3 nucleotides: TGCGCCAGCAGCTTGGCCGGGGAAGGGTCCCAAGAGACCCAGTACTTC. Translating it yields CASSLAGEGSQETQYF.